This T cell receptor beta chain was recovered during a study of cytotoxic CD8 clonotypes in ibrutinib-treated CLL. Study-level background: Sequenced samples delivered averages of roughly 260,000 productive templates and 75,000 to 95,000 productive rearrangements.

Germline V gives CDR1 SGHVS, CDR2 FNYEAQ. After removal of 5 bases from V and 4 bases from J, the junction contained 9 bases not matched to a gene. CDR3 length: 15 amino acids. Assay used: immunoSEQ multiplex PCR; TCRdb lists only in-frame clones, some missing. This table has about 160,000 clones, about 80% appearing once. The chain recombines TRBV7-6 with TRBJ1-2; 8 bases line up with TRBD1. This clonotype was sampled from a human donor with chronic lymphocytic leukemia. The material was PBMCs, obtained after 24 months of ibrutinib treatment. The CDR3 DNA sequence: TGTGCCAGCAGCCCTCTTGGACAGGGCAGCTATGGCTACACCTTC. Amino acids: CASSPLGQGSYGYTF.